Given below is one T cell receptor (beta chain) in context. This specimen belongs to a study of human T cells and chemical hapten exposure. Time point indicated: patch test 3, about 24 weeks after DPC sensitization. Indicated treatment: therapeutic diphenylcyclopropenone sensitization with weekly scalp DPC. The authors extracted total RNA from unfractionated whole blood. The CDR3 is 14 residues long. Per the germline V gene, CDR1 is MDHEN and CDR2 is SYDVKM. Trimming took 4 bases from V and 3 from J, leaving 13 bases between them. TCRdb re-analysed the RACE reads in MiXCR, keeping a single row per CDR3 protein. The sample lists about 39,000 distinct CDR3 sequences, roughly 13% seen once, with around 2.5% in the top ten.

Sequences were derived from whole blood, sampled in connection with sensitization to the hapten diphenylcyclopropenone (DPC). V is TRBV28 and J is TRBJ2-7; unclear D gene. The clonotype originates from a woman aged 40 to 50 with alopecia areata. Some clones in this sample may be carry-over from other donors' samples. For the CDR3, the DNA is TGTGCCAGCAGTTCCTTACGGCCTCTCTACGAGCAGTACTTC. This encodes CASSSLRPLYEQYF.